One sample yielded the 13 T cell receptor beta chains listed below, sequenced in a study of T cell changes during pregnancy in multiple sclerosis. Clones were sequenced by immunoSEQ multiplex PCR, and TCRdb holds only the in-frame ones, with some missing. The sample holds about 20,000 clones, about 85% seen once. The source was CD8+ T cells from peripheral blood mononuclear cells, collected in the third trimester of pregnancy. Every receptor here comes from a female donor in good health, enrolled as a control in a pregnancy study.

This sequence joins TRBV11-2 and TRBJ2-7; TRBD1 agrees at 7 bases. Germline CDR1 reads SGHAT; CDR2 reads FQNNGV. The CDR3 sequence is 14 residues long. V gave up 5 bases and J gave up 3 bases; unmatched junction bases: 7. CDR3 coding DNA: TGTGCCAGCAGCACCGCGACAGGGAACTACGAGCAGTACTTC. Translated, it gives CASSTATGNYEQYF.

This clone came up once. V usage is TRBV7-3 and J usage is TRBJ2-1, with 10 bases identical to TRBD2. V was clipped by 5 bases and J by 6 bases; unmatched bases: 7. Germline lookup yields CDR1 SGHTA and CDR2 FQGTGA. The CDR3 consists of 15 residues. In DNA, the CDR3 is TGTGCCAGCAGCACCCAGCGGGGGGGCTTCAATGAGCAGTTCTTC. Translation gives CASSTQRGGFNEQFF. The entire variable domain, with the rest obtained from reference TRBV7-3 and TRBJ2-1, is as follows: GAGVSQTPSNKVTEKGKYVELRCDPISGHTALYWYRQSLGQGPEFLIYFQGTGAADDSGLPNDRFFAVRPEGSVSTLKIQRTERGDSAVYLCASSTQRGGFNEQFFGPGTRLTVL.

The rearrangement joins TRBV19 to TRBJ2-2, with a tentative D call TRBD1 (6 bases). V dropped 4 bases and J dropped 2 bases, with 11 bases sitting between them. This CDR3 is 15 amino acids long. Germline values: CDR1 LNHDA, CDR2 SQIVND (reference sequence). CDR3 loop: CASSSRDNNTGELFF. The CDR3 DNA reads as TGTGCCAGTAGTAGCCGGGACAACAACACCGGGGAGCTGTTTTTT.

The chain carries TRBV11-3 and TRBJ2-7; no definite D call. V was trimmed by 4 bases and J by 9 bases, leaving 7 bases between them. This CDR3 region has 10 residues. Germline-derived CDR1 and CDR2 are SGHNT and YENEEA. Here the CDR3 reads CASSCGGQYF. CDR3 nucleotide sequence: TGTGCCAGCAGCTGTGGCGGGCAGTACTTC.

The CDR3 DNA sequence: TGTGCCAGCAGCTGGGGGGGGCCTCTCGAGCAGTACTTC. Translating gives CASSWGGPLEQYF. This chain connects TRBV7-2 to TRBJ2-7, with D possibly matching TRBD2 (7 bases). The germline gives CDR1 SGHTA, CDR2 FQGNSA. Trimming stripped 4 bases from V and 6 bases from J, with 13 bases between. The CDR3 is 13 residues long.

The genes are TRBV7-9 and TRBJ2-1; 8 bases line up with TRBD1. V was pared by 3 bases and J by 8 bases, with 6 bases of the junction left unmatched. CDR1 and CDR2 (germline): SEHNR, FQNEAQ (reference sequence). The CDR3 sequence is 14 residues long. The CDR3 spells CASSFGTGHDEQFF. The CDR3 DNA reads as TGTGCCAGCAGCTTCGGGACAGGCCACGATGAGCAGTTCTTC.

This rearrangement joins TRBV10-3 to TRBJ1-2, with TRBD1 identical over 7 bases. V shed 4 bases, J shed 2 bases, and the junction held 4 bases outside the gene matches. From germline, CDR1 is ENHRY and CDR2 SYGVKD. CDR3 length: 14 amino acids. In nucleotides, the CDR3 is TGTGCCATCAGTGTTGACAGGGCAAACTATGGCTACACCTTC. This sequence encodes CAISVDRANYGYTF.

The chain uses TRBV7-2 and TRBJ2-7; D not resolved. Trimming pared 0 bases from V and 1 base from J, leaving 13 bases between. Germline CDR1 reads SGHTA; CDR2 reads FQGNSA. The CDR3 has 16 residues. In DNA, the CDR3 is TGTGCCAGCAGCTTAGCATCCCGAAAACTATCCTACGAGCAGTACTTC. This translates into CASSLASRKLSYEQYF.

The chain joins TRBV27 to TRBJ1-1; D remains ambiguous. V shed 3 bases and J shed 1 base, with 6 bases lying between them. CDR1 and CDR2 from the germline V gene are MNHEY and SMNVEV (reference sequence). The CDR3 contains 13 residues. The CDR3 protein is CASSFLWNTEAFF. DNA for the CDR3: TGTGCCAGCAGTTTCCTGTGGAACACTGAAGCTTTCTTT.

The gene calls are TRBV7-3 and TRBJ2-4, with a weak D call TRBD2 (5 bases). Germline CDR1 SGHTA, CDR2 FQGTGA. V was shortened by 0 bases and J by 9 bases, with 18 bases between the two germline ends. The CDR3 spans 16 residues. The CDR3 loop reads CASSLTTLRTLGIQYF. CDR3 coding DNA: TGTGCCAGCAGCTTAACGACCCTGAGGACTTTAGGCATTCAGTACTTC.

In nucleotides, the CDR3 is TGTGCCAGCAGCAGTGGGGCTGTTGGCTACACCTTC. Translation: CASSSGAVGYTF. This chain connects TRBV7-6 to TRBJ1-2, with D tentatively TRBD1 (5 bases). Germline V CDR1 and CDR2: SGHVS, FNYEAQ. The CDR3 contains 12 residues. V shed 5 bases and J shed 7 bases, with 11 bases lying between them.

The rearrangement uses TRBV19 and TRBJ1-1; possibly TRBD1 for D (6 bases). V dropped 5 bases and J dropped 1 base, with 20 bases sitting between them. In germline, CDR1 is LNHDA, CDR2 SQIVND (reference sequence). This CDR3 has 17 amino acids. The DNA of the CDR3 is TGTGCCAGTAGTGGCGTTGGCGCGATAGGGGGGAACACTGAAGCTTTCTTT. It translates to CASSGVGAIGGNTEAFF. The full variable domain, its missing parts supplied by reference TRBV19 and TRBJ1-1, is DGGITQSPKYLFRKEGQNVTLSCEQNLNHDAMYWYRQDPGQGLRLIYYSQIVNDFQKGDIAEGYSVSREKKESFPLTVTSAQKNPTAFYLCASSGVGAIGGNTEAFFGQGTRLTVV.

Concerning this clone itself: A read error may produce the germline difference seen at one junction end. The chain uses TRBV7-7 and TRBJ2-2; tentatively, D is TRBD2 (5 bases). Germline CDR1 reads SSHAT; CDR2 reads FNYEAQ (reference sequence). There are 16 residues in the CDR3. The CDR3 spells CASSPRSGRNTGELFF. The CDR3 DNA follows: TGTGCTAGCAGCCCCCGGTCGGGAAGAAACACCGGGGAGCTGTTTTTT.